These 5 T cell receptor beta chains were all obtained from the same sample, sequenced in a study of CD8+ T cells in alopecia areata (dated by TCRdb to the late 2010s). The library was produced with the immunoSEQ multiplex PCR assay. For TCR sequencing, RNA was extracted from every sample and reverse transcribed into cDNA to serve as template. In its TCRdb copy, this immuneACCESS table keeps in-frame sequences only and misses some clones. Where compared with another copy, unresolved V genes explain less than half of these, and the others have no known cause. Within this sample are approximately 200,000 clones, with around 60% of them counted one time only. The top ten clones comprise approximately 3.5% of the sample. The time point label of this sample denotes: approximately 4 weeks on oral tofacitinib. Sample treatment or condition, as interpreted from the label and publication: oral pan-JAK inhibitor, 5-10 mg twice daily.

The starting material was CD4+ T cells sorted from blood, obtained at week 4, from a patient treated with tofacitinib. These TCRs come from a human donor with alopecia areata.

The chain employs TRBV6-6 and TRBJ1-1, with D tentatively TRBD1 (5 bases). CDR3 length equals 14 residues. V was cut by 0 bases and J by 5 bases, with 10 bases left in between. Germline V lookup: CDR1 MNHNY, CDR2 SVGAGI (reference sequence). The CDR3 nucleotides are TGTGCCAGCAGTTACTCACGAGGGGTGACTGAAGCTTTCTTT. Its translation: CASSYSRGVTEAFF.

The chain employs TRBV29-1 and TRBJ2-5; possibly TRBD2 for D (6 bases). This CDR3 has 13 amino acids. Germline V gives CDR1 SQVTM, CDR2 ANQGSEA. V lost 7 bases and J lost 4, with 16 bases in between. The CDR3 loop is CSAPGTYVETQYF. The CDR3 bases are TGCAGCGCCCCCGGGACTTACGTAGAGACCCAGTACTTC. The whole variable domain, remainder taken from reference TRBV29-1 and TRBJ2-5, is SAVISQKPSRDICQRGTSLTIQCQVDSQVTMMFWYRQQPGQSLTLIATANQGSEATYESGFVIDKFPISRPNLTFSTLTVSNMSPEDSSIYLCSAPGTYVETQYFGPGTRLLVL.

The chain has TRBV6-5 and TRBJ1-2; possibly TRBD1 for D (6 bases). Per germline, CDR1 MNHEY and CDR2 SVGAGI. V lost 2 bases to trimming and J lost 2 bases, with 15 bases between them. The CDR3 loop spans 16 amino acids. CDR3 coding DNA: TGTGCCAGCAGTTACGGTTTGACAGGCTTAAACTATGGCTACACCTTC. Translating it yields CASSYGLTGLNYGYTF.

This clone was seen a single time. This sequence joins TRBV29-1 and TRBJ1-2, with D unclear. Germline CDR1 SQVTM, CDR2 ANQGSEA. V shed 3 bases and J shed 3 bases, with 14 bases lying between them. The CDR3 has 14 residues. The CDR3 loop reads CSVDGQTQYYGYTF. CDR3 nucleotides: TGCAGCGTTGACGGGCAGACACAATACTATGGCTACACCTTC.

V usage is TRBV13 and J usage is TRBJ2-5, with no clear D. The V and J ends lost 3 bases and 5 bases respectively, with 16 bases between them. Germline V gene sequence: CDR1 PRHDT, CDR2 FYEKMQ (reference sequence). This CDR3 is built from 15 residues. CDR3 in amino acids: CASSFSRASGETQYF. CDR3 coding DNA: TGTGCCAGCAGCTTTTCAAGGGCCTCCGGGGAGACCCAGTACTTC. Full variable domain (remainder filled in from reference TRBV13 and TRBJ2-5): AAGVIQSPRHLIKEKRETATLKCYPIPRHDTVYWYQQGPGQDPQFLISFYEKMQSDKGSIPDRFSAQQFSDYHSELNMSSLELGDSALYFCASSFSRASGETQYFGPGTRLLVL.